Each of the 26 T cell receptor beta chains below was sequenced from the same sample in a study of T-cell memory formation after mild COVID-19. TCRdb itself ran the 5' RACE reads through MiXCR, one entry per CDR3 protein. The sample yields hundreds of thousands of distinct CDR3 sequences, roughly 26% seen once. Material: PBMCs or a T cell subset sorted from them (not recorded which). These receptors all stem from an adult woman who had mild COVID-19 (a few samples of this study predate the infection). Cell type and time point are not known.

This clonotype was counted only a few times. The CDR3 DNA reads as TGTGCCAGCACGGGGGCCCGTGGAAACACCATATATTTT. This encodes CASTGARGNTIYF. V gene TRBV6-1 combines with J gene TRBJ1-3, with D maybe TRBD1 (6 bases). With 7 bases removed from V and 3 bases from J, the gap between germline ends came to 10 bases. CDR3 length equals 13 residues. The germline gives CDR1 MNHNS, CDR2 SASEGT.

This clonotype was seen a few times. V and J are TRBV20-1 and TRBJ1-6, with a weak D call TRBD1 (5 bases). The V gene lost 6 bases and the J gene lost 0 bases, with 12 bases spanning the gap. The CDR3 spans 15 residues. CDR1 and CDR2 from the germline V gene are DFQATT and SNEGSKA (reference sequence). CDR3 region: CSARDVSSYNSPLHF. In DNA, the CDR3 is TGCAGTGCAAGGGACGTCAGCTCCTATAATTCACCCCTCCACTTT.

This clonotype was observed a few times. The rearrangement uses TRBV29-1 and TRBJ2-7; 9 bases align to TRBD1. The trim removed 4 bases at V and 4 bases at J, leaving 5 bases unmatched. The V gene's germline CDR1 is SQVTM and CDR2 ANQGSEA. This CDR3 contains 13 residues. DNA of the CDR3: TGCAGCGTTGTGGGACAGGGAAGTTACGAGCAGTACTTC. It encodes CSVVGQGSYEQYF.

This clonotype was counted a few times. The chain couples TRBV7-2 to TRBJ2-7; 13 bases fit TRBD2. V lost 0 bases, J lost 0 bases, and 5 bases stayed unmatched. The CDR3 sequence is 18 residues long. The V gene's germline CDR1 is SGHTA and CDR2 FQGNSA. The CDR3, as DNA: TGTGCCAGCAGCTTAGCCTGGACTAGCGGGAGCCCCTCCTACGAGCAGTACTTC. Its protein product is CASSLAWTSGSPSYEQYF.

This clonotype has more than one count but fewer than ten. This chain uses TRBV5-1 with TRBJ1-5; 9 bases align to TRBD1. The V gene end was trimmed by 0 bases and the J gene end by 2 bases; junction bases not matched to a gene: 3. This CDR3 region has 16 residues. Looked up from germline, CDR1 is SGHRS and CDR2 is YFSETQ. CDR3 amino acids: CASSLGTGDGNQPQHF. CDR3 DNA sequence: TGCGCCAGCAGCTTGGGGACAGGGGACGGCAATCAGCCCCAGCATTTT.

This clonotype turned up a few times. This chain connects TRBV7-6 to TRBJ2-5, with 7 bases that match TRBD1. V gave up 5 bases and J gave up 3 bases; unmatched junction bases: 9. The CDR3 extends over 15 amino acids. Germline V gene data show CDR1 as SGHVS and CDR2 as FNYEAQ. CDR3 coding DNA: TGTGCCAGCAGCAAAACCGGGACAGCGAAAGAGACCCAGTACTTC. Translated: CASSKTGTAKETQYF. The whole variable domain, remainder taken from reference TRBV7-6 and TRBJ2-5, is GAGVSQSPRYKVTKRGQDVALRCDPISGHVSLYWYRQALGQGPEFLTYFNYEAQQDKSGLPNDRFSAERPEGSISTLTIQRTEQRDSAMYRCASSKTGTAKETQYFGPGTRLLVL.

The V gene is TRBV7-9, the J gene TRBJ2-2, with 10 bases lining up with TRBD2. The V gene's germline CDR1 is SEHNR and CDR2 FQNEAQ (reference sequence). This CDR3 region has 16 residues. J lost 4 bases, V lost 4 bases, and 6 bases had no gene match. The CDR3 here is CASSSPAGGTTGELFF. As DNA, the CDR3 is TGTGCCAGCAGCTCCCCAGCGGGAGGGACCACCGGGGAGCTGTTTTTT.

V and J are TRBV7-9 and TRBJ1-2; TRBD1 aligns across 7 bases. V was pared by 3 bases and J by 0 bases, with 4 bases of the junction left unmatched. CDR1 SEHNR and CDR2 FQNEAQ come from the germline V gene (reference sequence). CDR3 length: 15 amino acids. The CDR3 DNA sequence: TGTGCCAGCAGCTTGGACAGGAGAGCTAACTATGGCTACACCTTC. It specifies CASSLDRRANYGYTF.

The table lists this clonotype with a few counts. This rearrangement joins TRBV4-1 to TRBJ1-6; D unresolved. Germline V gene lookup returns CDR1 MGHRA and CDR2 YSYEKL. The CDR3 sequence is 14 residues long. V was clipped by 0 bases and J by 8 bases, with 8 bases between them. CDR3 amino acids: CASSQDQVHSPLHF. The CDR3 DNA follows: TGCGCCAGCAGCCAAGATCAAGTACATTCACCCCTCCACTTT.

CDR3 loop: CSAKQGYGYTF. In DNA, the CDR3 is TGCAGTGCTAAACAGGGTTATGGCTACACCTTC. The chain is built from TRBV20-1 and TRBJ1-2; D may be TRBD1 (6 bases). Between the trimmed V and J ends, which lost 4 bases and 5 bases, there was a span of 8 bases. The CDR3 is 11 residues long. The germline CDR1 and CDR2 sequences are DFQATT and SNEGSKA (reference sequence).

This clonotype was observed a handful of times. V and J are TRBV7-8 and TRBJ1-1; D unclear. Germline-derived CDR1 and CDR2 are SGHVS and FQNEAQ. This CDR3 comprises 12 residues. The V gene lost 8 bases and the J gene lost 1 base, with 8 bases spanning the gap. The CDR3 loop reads CASYPANTEAFF. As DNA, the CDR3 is TGTGCCAGCTACCCCGCGAACACTGAAGCTTTCTTT.

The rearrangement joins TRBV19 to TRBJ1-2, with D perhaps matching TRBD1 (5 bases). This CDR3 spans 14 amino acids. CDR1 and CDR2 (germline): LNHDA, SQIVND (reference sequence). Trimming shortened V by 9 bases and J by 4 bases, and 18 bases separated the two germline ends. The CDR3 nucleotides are TGTGCCAGCCTGGGGGGAAGGTTGATCTATGGCTACACCTTC. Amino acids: CASLGGRLIYGYTF.

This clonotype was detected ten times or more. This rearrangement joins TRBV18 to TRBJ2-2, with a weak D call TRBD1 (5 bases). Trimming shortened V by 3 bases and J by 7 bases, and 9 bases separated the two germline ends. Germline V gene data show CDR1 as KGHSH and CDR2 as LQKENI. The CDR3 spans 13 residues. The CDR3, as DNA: TGTGCCAGCTCACCTAGACAGCACGGGGAGCTGTTTTTT. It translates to CASSPRQHGELFF.

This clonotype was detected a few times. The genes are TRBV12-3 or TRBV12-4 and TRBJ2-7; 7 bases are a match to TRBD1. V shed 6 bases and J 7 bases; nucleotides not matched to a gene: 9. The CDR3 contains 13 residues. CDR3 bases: TGTGCCAGCAGGCTCTCTACAGGGGCTGAGCAGTACTTC. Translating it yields CASRLSTGAEQYF.

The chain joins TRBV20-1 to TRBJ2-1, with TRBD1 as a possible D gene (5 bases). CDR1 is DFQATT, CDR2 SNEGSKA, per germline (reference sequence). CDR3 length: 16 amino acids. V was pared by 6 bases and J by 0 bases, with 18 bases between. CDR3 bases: TGCAGTGCCAGACAGAGTTCTCAATTCTCCTACAATGAGCAGTTCTTC. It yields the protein CSARQSSQFSYNEQFF.

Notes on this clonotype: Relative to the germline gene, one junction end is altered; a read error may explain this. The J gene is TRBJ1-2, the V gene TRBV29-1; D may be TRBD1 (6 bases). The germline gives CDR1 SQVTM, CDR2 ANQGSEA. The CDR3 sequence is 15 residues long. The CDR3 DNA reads TGCAGCGTCGAAGCCCCTTTGGGGGCGGACTATGGCTACACCTTC. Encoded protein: CSVEAPLGADYGYTF.

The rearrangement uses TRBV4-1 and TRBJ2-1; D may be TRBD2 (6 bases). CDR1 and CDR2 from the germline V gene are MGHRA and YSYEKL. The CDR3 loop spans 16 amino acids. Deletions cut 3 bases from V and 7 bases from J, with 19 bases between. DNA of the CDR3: TGCGCCAGCAGCCACCCAATCGGGACTCCGGAAAATGAGCAGTTCTTC. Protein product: CASSHPIGTPENEQFF.

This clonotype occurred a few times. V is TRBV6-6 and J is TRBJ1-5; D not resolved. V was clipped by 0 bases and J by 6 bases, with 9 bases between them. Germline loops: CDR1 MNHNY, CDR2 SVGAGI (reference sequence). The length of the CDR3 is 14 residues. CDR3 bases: TGTGCCAGCAGTTACTCGCGGGAGCCTCAGCCCCAGCATTTT. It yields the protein CASSYSREPQPQHF.

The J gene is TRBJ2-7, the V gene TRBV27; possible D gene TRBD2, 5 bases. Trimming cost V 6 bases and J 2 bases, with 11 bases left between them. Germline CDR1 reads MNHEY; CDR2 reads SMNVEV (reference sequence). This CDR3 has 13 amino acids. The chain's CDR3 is CASRGRVAYEQYF. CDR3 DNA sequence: TGTGCCAGCAGAGGGCGGGTGGCCTACGAGCAGTACTTC.

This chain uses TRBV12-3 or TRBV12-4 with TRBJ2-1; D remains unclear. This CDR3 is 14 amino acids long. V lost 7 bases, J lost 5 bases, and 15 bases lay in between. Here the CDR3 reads CASIPLAPHNEQFF. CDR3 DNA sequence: TGTGCCAGCATTCCCCTCGCCCCGCACAATGAGCAGTTCTTC.

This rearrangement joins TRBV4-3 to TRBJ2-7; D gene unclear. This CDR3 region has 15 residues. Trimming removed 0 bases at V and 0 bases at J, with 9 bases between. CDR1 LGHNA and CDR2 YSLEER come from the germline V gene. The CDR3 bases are TGCGCCAGCAGCCAAGATTTGACCTTCTCCTACGAGCAGTACTTC. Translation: CASSQDLTFSYEQYF.

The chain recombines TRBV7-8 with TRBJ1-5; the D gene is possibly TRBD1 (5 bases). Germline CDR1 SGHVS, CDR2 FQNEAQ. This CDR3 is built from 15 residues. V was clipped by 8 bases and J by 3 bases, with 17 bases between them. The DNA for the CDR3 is TGTGCCAGCCAATCGGGGGTATCGCCCAATCAGCCCCAGCATTTT. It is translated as CASQSGVSPNQPQHF.

CDR3 coding DNA: TGTGCCACCAGTGATGGGGGGGTCGCCTACGAGCAGTACTTC. Residues: CATSDGGVAYEQYF. The rearrangement joins TRBV24-1 to TRBJ2-7, with 7 bases that match TRBD2. CDR1 is KGHDR and CDR2 is SFDVKD in the germline V gene. Trimming cost V 3 bases and J 2 bases; bases outside gene matches: 3. The CDR3 length is 14 residues.

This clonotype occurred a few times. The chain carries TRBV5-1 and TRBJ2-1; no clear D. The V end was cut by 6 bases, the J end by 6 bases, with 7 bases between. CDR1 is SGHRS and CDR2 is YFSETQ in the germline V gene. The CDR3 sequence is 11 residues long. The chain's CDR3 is CASMGPNEQFF. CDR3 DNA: TGCGCCAGCATGGGTCCCAATGAGCAGTTCTTC.

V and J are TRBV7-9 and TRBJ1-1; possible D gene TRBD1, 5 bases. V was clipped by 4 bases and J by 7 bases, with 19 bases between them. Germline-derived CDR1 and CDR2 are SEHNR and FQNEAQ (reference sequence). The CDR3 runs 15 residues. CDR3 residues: CASSSAGWGSDEAFF. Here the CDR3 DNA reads TGTGCCAGCAGCTCTGCCGGCTGGGGGTCTGATGAAGCTTTCTTT.

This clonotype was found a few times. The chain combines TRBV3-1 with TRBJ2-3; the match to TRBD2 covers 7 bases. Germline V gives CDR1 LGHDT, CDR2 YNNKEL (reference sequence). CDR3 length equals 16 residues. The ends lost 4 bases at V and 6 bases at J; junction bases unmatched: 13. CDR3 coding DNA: TGTGCCAGCAGCCTCAGCGGGGCCATCGGATCGGATACGCAGTATTTT. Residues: CASSLSGAIGSDTQYF.